This is a list of T cell receptor beta chains from one sample in a study of blood T cell repertoires in COVID-19. The table came from immunoSEQ multiplex PCR; TCRdb's copy has only in-frame clones and leaves some out. The sample yields about 480,000 clones, roughly nine tenths seen once. Specimen: peripheral blood. The receptors come from a woman in her 50s with COVID-19, enrolled during active disease. Both conserved end residues are trimmed from each CDR3.

length: 13
V: TRBV7-6
CDR3: ASSLRQGASSEQY

length: 13
V: TRBV2
CDR3: ASSPNRAPGSPLH

length: 13
V: TRBV19
CDR3: ASSITPGGINEQY

length: 13
V: TRBV3-1/TRBV3-2
CDR3: ASSPRGGVKEKLF

length: 14
V: TRBV5-1
CDR3: ASSERQGAGTGELF

length: 13
V: TRBV6-4
CDR3: ASSEGGRFTDTQY

length: 16
V: TRBV14
CDR3: ASSHGTTTRGNTGELF

length: 12
V: TRBV5-4
CDR3: ASSLGGPRNTIY

length: 13
V: TRBV6-5
CDR3: ASARDSRNSDTQY

length: 9
V: TRBV6-6
CDR3: ASMYYTEAF

length: 12
V: TRBV5-8
CDR3: ASSHLSLNQPQH

length: 11
V: TRBV5-1
CDR3: ASSLQPPREQY

length: 13
V: TRBV29-1
CDR3: SVPGGSGGVDTQY

length: 13
V: TRBV9
CDR3: ASSVEGSRGNTIY

length: 9
V: TRBV5-1
CDR3: ASSWRDTQY

length: 12
V: TRBV7-9
CDR3: ASSFEGETDTQY

length: 12
V: TRBV3-1/TRBV3-2
CDR3: ASSPRGEEETQY

length: 12
V: TRBV19
CDR3: ASRPLAGKNEQF

length: 12
V: TRBV11-2
CDR3: ASSLTEGSGGYT

length: 11
V: TRBV9
CDR3: ASSPGGTDTQY

length: 12
V: TRBV16
CDR3: ASSHSLGSGEQF

length: 11
V: TRBV9
CDR3: ASSVDSEETQY

length: 12
V: TRBV7-8
CDR3: ASSSPTGDYGYT

length: 13
V: TRBV19
CDR3: ASSTSTGGFHEQY

length: 11
V: TRBV29-1
CDR3: SVSMDRNTEAF

length: 13
V: TRBV7-3
CDR3: ASSPSQGVYNEQF

length: 12
V: TRBV28
CDR3: ASSLHFRGETQY

length: 14
V: TRBV28
CDR3: ASSSPGTGGRETQY

length: 12
V: TRBV18
CDR3: ASSQAGQGTEAF

length: 17
V: TRBV27
CDR3: ASSTGPYTGTGGIYEQY

length: 11
V: TRBV19
CDR3: ASRDRGIETQY

length: 15
V: TRBV5-1
CDR3: ASSLRQGATTNYGYT

length: 11
V: TRBV3-1/TRBV3-2
CDR3: ASSQVFGTEAF

length: 13
V: TRBV6-5
CDR3: ASSPKRRESYEQY

length: 12
V: TRBV7-9
CDR3: ALALGQGGNEQY

length: 11
V: TRBV11-2
CDR3: ASSLDRAYEQY

length: 11
V: TRBV30
CDR3: AWSFQMNTEAF

length: 11
V: TRBV9
CDR3: ASSVAANYGYT

length: 15
V: TRBV18
CDR3: ASSPLDAAGANTEAF

length: 10
V: TRBV30
CDR3: AWRVQSTEAF

length: 12
V: TRBV19
CDR3: ASSIADSSYEQY

length: 13
V: TRBV6-6
CDR3: ASSSRVSGANVLT

length: 11
V: TRBV21-1
CDR3: ASRRGGPYEQY

length: 12
V: TRBV7-9
CDR3: ASSSVWTENEQF

length: 12
V: TRBV6-5
CDR3: ASSYSLASVEQY

length: 11
V: TRBV9
CDR3: ASSLRGLGGYT

length: 14
V: TRBV24-1
CDR3: ATSDLGPPYTDTQY

length: 12
V: TRBV3-1/TRBV3-2
CDR3: ASSLRDRRGIQY

length: 15
V: TRBV10-3
CDR3: AIRPGQILTGANVLT

length: 13
V: TRBV5-1
CDR3: ASSKGDRTSDTQY